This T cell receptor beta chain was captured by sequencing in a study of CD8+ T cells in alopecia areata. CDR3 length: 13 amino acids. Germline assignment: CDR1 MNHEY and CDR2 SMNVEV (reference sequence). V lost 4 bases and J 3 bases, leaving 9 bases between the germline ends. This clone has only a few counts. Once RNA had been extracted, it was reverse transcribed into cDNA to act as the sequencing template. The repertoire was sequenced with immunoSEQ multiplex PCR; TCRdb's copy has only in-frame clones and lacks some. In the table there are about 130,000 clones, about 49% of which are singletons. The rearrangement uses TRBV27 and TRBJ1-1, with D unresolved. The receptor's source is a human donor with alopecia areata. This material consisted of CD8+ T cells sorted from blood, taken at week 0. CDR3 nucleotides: TGTGCCAGCAGTTGGGCCGCTCACACTGAAGCTTTCTTT. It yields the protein CASSWAAHTEAFF.